Presented here are 30 T cell receptor beta chains from one specimen sequenced in a study of regulatory T cells in long-lasting Graves disease. Arm-PCR of CDR3 regions and iRepertoire HTBI primers were used to build TCR beta libraries. TCRdb passed the multiplex PCR reads through MiXCR, listing each CDR3 protein once. Of fewer than 400,000 distinct CDR3 sequences listed, more than 20% are singletons. As for time point: persistent/refractory GD, antithyroid drugs over 5 years with positive TRAb. There was RNA extracted from PBMCs, and the TCR library was made from it. The specimen comprised peripheral blood mononuclear cells (PBMCs), sampled when the disease was refractory, from a patient treated with antithyroid drugs. The receptors shown here come from a female donor with Graves disease.

This CDR3 reads CSARDYRWGEQYF. CDR3 DNA: TGCAGTGCTAGAGACTACCGCTGGGGCGAGCAGTACTTC. This chain connects TRBV20-1 to TRBJ2-7; D remains unclear. The germline gives CDR1 DFQATT, CDR2 SNEGSKA (reference sequence). V lost 0 bases to trimming and J lost 6 bases, with 12 bases between them. The CDR3 loop spans 13 amino acids.

This clonotype was observed a few times. V is TRBV4-3 and J is TRBJ1-5; no reliable D call. The CDR3 runs to 15 residues. Germline V gene sequence: CDR1 LGHNA, CDR2 YSLEER. V gave up 0 bases and J gave up 7 bases, with 13 bases separating them. The CDR3 DNA sequence: TGCGCCAGCAGCCAAGAAAGGGCAGGAAACCAGCCCCAGCATTTT. Amino acids: CASSQERAGNQPQHF.

This clonotype came up many times. This chain links TRBV2 with TRBJ2-7; D call uncertain. The germline CDR1 and CDR2 sequences are SNHLY and FYNNEI. This CDR3 is 14 amino acids long. V dropped 0 bases and J dropped 4 bases, with 10 bases sitting between them. CDR3 in amino acids: CASSEAGPVYEQYF. In DNA, the CDR3 is TGTGCCAGCAGTGAAGCCGGCCCTGTTTACGAGCAGTACTTC.

Ten or more counts support this clonotype. The J gene is TRBJ1-2, the V gene TRBV7-2, with 7 bases fitting TRBD1. Germline V gene sequence: CDR1 SGHTA, CDR2 FQGNSA. CDR3 length equals 16 residues. J gave up 4 bases and V 1 base, and 9 bases lay outside the gene matches. The CDR3, as DNA: TGTGCCAGCAGCTTAGACGGGGCAGGGGGACTCTATGGCTACACCTTC. It codes for CASSLDGAGGLYGYTF.

The V and J genes are TRBV7-2 and TRBJ2-1; TRBD2 aligns across 8 bases. This CDR3 is 13 amino acids long. Germline trimming cut 5 bases from V and 9 bases from J; bases unmatched to any gene: 6. Germline CDR1 reads SGHTA; CDR2 reads FQGNSA. CDR3 DNA: TGTGCCAGCAGCCTCGCGGGGGGAGTTGAGCAGTTCTTC. Amino acid sequence: CASSLAGGVEQFF.

The V and J genes are TRBV15 and TRBJ2-6, with 7 bases fitting TRBD2. CDR1 is LNHNV and CDR2 is YYDKDF in the germline V gene (reference sequence). The V gene end was trimmed by 0 bases and the J gene end by 0 bases; junction bases not matched to a gene: 5. The CDR3 totals 18 residues. This CDR3 is CATSRDLADPSGANVLTF. CDR3 DNA: TGTGCCACCAGCAGAGATCTAGCGGATCCCTCTGGGGCCAACGTCCTGACTTTC.

The V and J genes are TRBV7-3 and TRBJ2-3, with 9 bases that match TRBD2. The CDR3 sequence is 15 residues long. After removal of 2 bases from V and 2 bases from J, the junction contained 2 bases not matched to a gene. Germline assignment: CDR1 SGHTA and CDR2 FQGTGA. CDR3 coding DNA: TGTGCCAGCAGCTTAGCGGGAGGGTTCACAGATACGCAGTATTTT. Translation: CASSLAGGFTDTQYF.

This clonotype was counted at least ten times. The V and J genes are TRBV12-3 or TRBV12-4 and TRBJ1-2; D not certain. The CDR3 consists of 14 residues. The germline V and J ends were trimmed by 5 bases and 8 bases, with 18 bases remaining between them. The CDR3 spells CASSPLRFPEGYTF. Written as DNA, the CDR3 is TGTGCCAGCAGTCCACTCAGGTTCCCAGAGGGCTACACCTTC.

The genes are TRBV19 and TRBJ1-1; TRBD1 might be the D (5 bases). V lost 7 bases and J lost 5, with 17 bases in between. From germline, CDR1 is LNHDA and CDR2 SQIVND (reference sequence). This CDR3 has 14 amino acids. The CDR3 region is CASTRGPDRTEAFF. In nucleotides, the CDR3 is TGTGCCAGTACTCGGGGCCCCGATAGGACTGAAGCTTTCTTT.

The chain has TRBV29-1 and TRBJ2-4; perhaps TRBD1 as D (5 bases). V lost 3 bases, J lost 0 bases, and 12 bases lay in between. This CDR3 spans 15 amino acids. Germline V gene lookup returns CDR1 SQVTM and CDR2 ANQGSEA. CDR3 region: CSVEGRGKAKNIQYF. The CDR3 nucleotides are TGCAGCGTTGAGGGTAGGGGCAAAGCCAAAAACATTCAGTACTTC.

The CDR3 nucleotides are TGTGCCAGCAGCCTCTCTAGCGGCCCCTCCTACGAGCAGTACTTC. Protein: CASSLSSGPSYEQYF. V usage is TRBV11-2 and J usage is TRBJ2-7, with 7 bases that match TRBD2. The germline V gene has CDR1 SGHAT and CDR2 FQNNGV. The CDR3 is 15 amino acids. V trimming: 5 bases; J trimming: 0 bases; junction bases outside the gene matches: 7.

The rearrangement links TRBV12-3 or TRBV12-4 to TRBJ2-5, with TRBD2 identical over 8 bases. This CDR3 is 16 amino acids long. The V and J ends lost 6 bases and 4 bases, in that order; junction bases with no gene match: 13. The CDR3 here is CASSQGSGRERETQYF. CDR3 bases: TGTGCCAGCAGCCAAGGAAGCGGGAGAGAGCGAGAGACCCAGTACTTC.

V usage is TRBV28 and J usage is TRBJ2-2; D is unclear. The length of the CDR3 is 13 residues. Germline loops: CDR1 MDHEN, CDR2 SYDVKM. V was clipped by 7 bases and J by 1 base, with 7 bases between them. The CDR3 protein is CASKGRNTGELFF. CDR3 coding DNA: TGTGCCAGCAAGGGCAGGAACACCGGGGAGCTGTTTTTT.

This clonotype occurred a few times. The CDR3 bases are TGTGCCAGCAGCTTAGTCGGGTTACTGGGGAACACTGAAGCTTTCTTT. It specifies CASSLVGLLGNTEAFF. The V gene is TRBV7-2, the J gene TRBJ1-1, with no clear D. V gave up 1 base and J gave up 1 base, with 13 bases separating them. Germline lookup yields CDR1 SGHTA and CDR2 FQGNSA. This CDR3 contains 16 residues.

There are many counts of this clonotype. The J gene is TRBJ2-7, the V gene TRBV6-1; 9 positions agree with TRBD1. V lost 8 bases, J lost 11 bases, and 22 bases stayed unmatched. The germline CDR1 and CDR2 sequences are MNHNS and SASEGT. The CDR3 is 16 residues long. The CDR3 DNA reads TGTGCCAGCCATACTCGGGGAACCGGGACAGGGTCCCTCAAGTACTTC. It is translated as CASHTRGTGTGSLKYF.

V is TRBV28 and J is TRBJ2-3, with no clear D. Trimming left V 7 bases short and J 0 bases short, with 8 bases between. CDR1 and CDR2 from the germline V gene are MDHEN and SYDVKM. This CDR3 spans 13 amino acids. The CDR3 DNA reads as TGTGCCAGCAAAAAGGACAGCACAGATACGCAGTATTTT. Its translation: CASKKDSTDTQYF.

Only a few counts were recorded for this clonotype. The chain uses TRBV7-9 and TRBJ2-5, with D possibly TRBD2 on 6 matching bases. Germline loops: CDR1 SEHNR, CDR2 FQNEAQ (reference sequence). V was trimmed by 5 bases and J by 1 base, leaving 14 bases between them. This CDR3 has 15 amino acids. In DNA, the CDR3 is TGTGCCAGCAGCCCGGAGGGAGGTTCCCAAGAGACCCAGTACTTC. Its protein product is CASSPEGGSQETQYF.

This clonotype turned up a few times. The J gene is TRBJ2-1, the V gene TRBV7-2; 7 positions match TRBD1. Trimming took 5 bases from V and 1 from J; bases not matched to a gene: 5. In germline, CDR1 is SGHTA, CDR2 FQGNSA. CDR3 length equals 15 residues. CDR3 sequence: CASSRGQWSYNEQFF. The CDR3, as DNA: TGTGCCAGCAGCCGGGGACAGTGGTCCTACAATGAGCAGTTCTTC.

The rearrangement joins TRBV25-1 to TRBJ1-1; possible D gene TRBD1, 6 bases. Germline V gene sequence: CDR1 MGHDK, CDR2 SYGVNS. Trimming shortened V by 1 base and J by 10 bases, and 16 bases separated the two germline ends. The CDR3 consists of 14 residues. The CDR3: CASSEFGGASAAFF. CDR3 in DNA: TGTGCCAGCAGTGAATTCGGGGGGGCAAGCGCAGCTTTCTTT.

There are many counts of this clonotype. The rearrangement joins TRBV7-9 to TRBJ2-5; 9 positions match TRBD2. J gave up 3 bases and V 4 bases, and 6 bases lay outside the gene matches. The germline V gene encodes CDR1 SEHNR and CDR2 FQNEAQ (reference sequence). The CDR3 is 15 residues long. In nucleotides, the CDR3 is TGTGCCAGCAGCTCGTTAGCGGGAGTGGAAGAGACCCAGTACTTC. Protein sequence: CASSSLAGVEETQYF.

The chain combines TRBV7-9 with TRBJ2-7; the D gene could be TRBD1 or TRBD2 (5 bases each). The CDR3 loop spans 15 amino acids. Trimming took 3 bases from V and 4 from J, leaving 16 bases between them. From germline, CDR1 is SEHNR and CDR2 FQNEAQ (reference sequence). CDR3 nucleotide sequence: TGTGCCAGCAGCTTGAGCCGGGACCGAGATTACGAGCAGTACTTC. Translated: CASSLSRDRDYEQYF.

The V gene is TRBV4-1, the J gene TRBJ2-5, with TRBD1 matching 11 bases. The CDR3 is 16 amino acids. The germline CDR1 and CDR2 sequences are MGHRA and YSYEKL. The ends lost 6 bases at V and 2 bases at J; junction bases unmatched: 8. For the CDR3, the DNA is TGCGCCAGCAGGTCCCCGGGACAGGGGGGACAAGAGACCCAGTACTTC. Translation gives CASRSPGQGGQETQYF.

This chain's CDR3 is CSASQTSGRAGNIQYF. The CDR3 DNA reads TGCAGTGCTAGCCAGACTAGCGGGAGGGCGGGAAACATTCAGTACTTC. V usage is TRBV20-1 and J usage is TRBJ2-4; 14 bases map to TRBD2. CDR1 and CDR2 (germline): DFQATT, SNEGSKA (reference sequence). The CDR3 covers 16 residues. J was trimmed by 6 bases and V by 3 bases; bases with no gene match: 7.

This clonotype was picked up a small number of times. The chain recombines TRBV4-1 with TRBJ1-2; D ambiguous. The CDR3 sequence is 15 residues long. Trimming took off 1 base at V and 3 bases at J, with 12 bases between the two ends. Germline V gene sequence: CDR1 MGHRA, CDR2 YSYEKL. The CDR3 loop is CASSQVEASDYGYTF. The CDR3 nucleotides read TGCGCCAGCAGCCAAGTGGAGGCTAGCGACTATGGCTACACCTTC.

In this sample, this clonotype turned up a few times. V and J are TRBV27 and TRBJ2-5; tentative D call: TRBD1 (6 bases). The germline CDR1 and CDR2 sequences are MNHEY and SMNVEV (reference sequence). CDR3 length: 13 residues. Trimming took off 6 bases at V and 2 bases at J, with 10 bases between the two ends. CDR3 nucleotide sequence: TGTGCCAGCAGCGGGACAACACAAGAGACCCAGTACTTC. Its translation: CASSGTTQETQYF.

The chain has TRBV27 and TRBJ1-2; possible D gene TRBD1, 5 bases. The CDR3 is 13 amino acids. Germline assignment: CDR1 MNHEY and CDR2 SMNVEV (reference sequence). The V gene lost 6 bases and the J gene lost 6 bases, with 14 bases spanning the gap. CDR3 coding DNA: TGTGCCAGCAGAATCGGGGGGAACAATGGCTACACCTTC. This codes for CASRIGGNNGYTF.

V usage is TRBV19 and J usage is TRBJ2-6; D not certain. The length of the CDR3 is 17 residues. V was shortened by 2 bases and J by 0 bases, with 11 bases between the two germline ends. Germline-derived CDR1 and CDR2 are LNHDA and SQIVND (reference sequence). The CDR3 protein is CASSIRGPPSGANVLTF. CDR3 sequence (DNA): TGTGCCAGTAGTATAAGAGGACCTCCCTCTGGGGCCAACGTCCTGACTTTC.

At least ten counts were recorded for this clonotype. This chain uses TRBV12-3 or TRBV12-4 with TRBJ2-5; D is unclear. There are 14 residues in the CDR3. V lost 3 bases and J lost 5, with 13 bases in between. CDR3: CASSLEGLAETQYF. The CDR3 coding sequence is TGTGCCAGCAGTTTGGAAGGCCTGGCGGAGACCCAGTACTTC.

The chain employs TRBV7-9 and TRBJ2-1, with D tentatively TRBD2 (5 bases). This CDR3 comprises 12 residues. The germline gives CDR1 SEHNR, CDR2 FQNEAQ (reference sequence). Trimming cost V 4 bases and J 6 bases, with 7 bases left between them. The CDR3 loop is CASSSTSNEQFF. DNA of the CDR3: TGTGCCAGCAGCTCAACTAGCAATGAGCAGTTCTTC.

Only a few counts were recorded for this clonotype. This rearrangement joins TRBV7-3 to TRBJ1-1, with D uncertain. Germline CDR1 reads SGHTA; CDR2 reads FQGTGA. This CDR3 is built from 13 residues. Trimming cost V 5 bases and J 1 base, with 8 bases left between them. CDR3 sequence (DNA): TGTGCCAGCAGCCTTCTCTGGAACACTGAAGCTTTCTTT. Protein product: CASSLLWNTEAFF.